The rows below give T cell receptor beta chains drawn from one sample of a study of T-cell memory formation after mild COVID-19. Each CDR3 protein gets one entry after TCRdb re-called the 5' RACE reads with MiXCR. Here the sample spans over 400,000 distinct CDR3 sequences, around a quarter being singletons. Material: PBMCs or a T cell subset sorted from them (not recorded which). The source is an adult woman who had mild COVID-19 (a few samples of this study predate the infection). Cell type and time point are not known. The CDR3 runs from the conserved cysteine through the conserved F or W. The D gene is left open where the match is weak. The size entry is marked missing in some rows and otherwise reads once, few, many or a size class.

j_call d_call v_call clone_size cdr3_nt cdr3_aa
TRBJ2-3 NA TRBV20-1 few TGCAGTGCTAGAGAGGTGGGGGGAGCCCCAGATACGCAGTATTTT CSAREVGGAPDTQYF
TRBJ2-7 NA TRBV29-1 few TGCAGCGTTGATGACAGTACTAGCCTCGAGCAGTACTTC CSVDDSTSLEQYF
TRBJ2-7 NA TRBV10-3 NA TGTGCCTTACGACAGAAGGCCTACGAGCAGTACTTC CALRQKAYEQYF
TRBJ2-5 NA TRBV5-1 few TGCGCCAGCAGCTTGGAATCAGTATACCAAGAGACCCAGTACTTC CASSLESVYQETQYF
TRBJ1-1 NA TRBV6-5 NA TGTGCCAGCAGTTACAGGGTGGGGGCGCCGAACACTGAAGCTTTCTTT CASSYRVGAPNTEAFF
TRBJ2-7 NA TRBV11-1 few TGTGCCAGCAGCTTAGCGCCCCACGAGCAGTACTTC CASSLAPHEQYF
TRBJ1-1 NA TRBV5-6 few TGTGCCAGCAGCCGATCAATAGTGAACACTGAAGCTTTCTTT CASSRSIVNTEAFF
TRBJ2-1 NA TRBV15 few TGTGCCACCGGCCGATTTTCCTACAATGAGCAGTTCTTC CATGRFSYNEQFF
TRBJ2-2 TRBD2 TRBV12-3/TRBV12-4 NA TGTGCCAGCAGGAAGACTAGCGGGGGAAACACCGGGGAGCTGTTTTTT CASRKTSGGNTGELFF
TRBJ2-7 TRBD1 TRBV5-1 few TGCGCCAGCAGCCCAGCCGGGACAGGGATGGCGAGCTCCTACGAGCAGTACTTC CASSPAGTGMASSYEQYF
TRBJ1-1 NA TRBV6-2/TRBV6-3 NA TGTGCCAGCAGTTCCCGACAGTTGAACACTGAAGCTTTCTTT CASSSRQLNTEAFF
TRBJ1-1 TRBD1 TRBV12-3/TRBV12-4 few TGTGCCAGCAGTTACTACGGGACAGGGGGAGATACTGAAGCTTTCTTT CASSYYGTGGDTEAFF
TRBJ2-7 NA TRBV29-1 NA TGCAGCGTTGAAAGCCACTACGAGCAGTACTTC CSVESHYEQYF
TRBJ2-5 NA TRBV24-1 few TGTGCCACCAGCGGTCCGGCCCAAGAGACCCAGTACTTC CATSGPAQETQYF
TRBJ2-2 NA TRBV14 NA TGTGCCAGCAGCCAAGATCCCCACGGGGAGCTGTTTTTT CASSQDPHGELFF
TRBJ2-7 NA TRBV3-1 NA TGTGCCAGCAGGCAGGAGAACGAGCAGTACTTC CASRQENEQYF
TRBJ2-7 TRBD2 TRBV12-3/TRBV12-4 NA TGTGCCAGCAGTTTAGTAAGCGGGGATTTCTCCTACGAGCAGTACTTC CASSLVSGDFSYEQYF
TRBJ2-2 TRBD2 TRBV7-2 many TGTGCCAGCAGAGAAACTAGCGGGGGTTTTACCGGGGAGCTGTTTTTT CASRETSGGFTGELFF
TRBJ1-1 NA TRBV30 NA TGTGCCTGGAGTGTACTGGGGGTTACAGGTATGAACACTGAAGCTTTCTTT CAWSVLGVTGMNTEAFF
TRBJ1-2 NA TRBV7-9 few TGTGCCAGCAGCTTAAGCCAGGGCAATGGCTACACCTTC CASSLSQGNGYTF
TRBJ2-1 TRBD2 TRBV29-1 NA TGCAGCGTTGTGGGACTAGCGGGATCCTACAATGAGCAGTTCTTC CSVVGLAGSYNEQFF
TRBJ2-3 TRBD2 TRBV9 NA TGTGCCAGCAGCGCCCGATCTAGCGGTCCTAGCACAGATACGCAGTATTTT CASSARSSGPSTDTQYF
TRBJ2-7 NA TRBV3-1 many TGTGCCAGCAGCCAAGAGGTCGCAGGGTTCTTTTCGGCCGAGCAGTACTTC CASSQEVAGFFSAEQYF
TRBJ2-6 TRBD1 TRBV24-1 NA TGTGCCACCAGTGATCAGCGAGACAGGGCTGGGGCCAACGTCCTGACTTTC CATSDQRDRAGANVLTF
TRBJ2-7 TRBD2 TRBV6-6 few TGTGCCAGCAGCCCAGGACTAGCGGGGGGGACCGGCTACGAGCAGTACTTC CASSPGLAGGTGYEQYF
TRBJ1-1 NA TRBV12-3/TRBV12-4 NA TGTGCCAGCAGTTTATGGACATCTTTGAACACTGAAGCTTTCTTT CASSLWTSLNTEAFF
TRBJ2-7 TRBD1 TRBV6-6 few TGTGCCAGCAGCAAGGCAGGGGGAGAATATTTCTACGAGCAGTACTTC CASSKAGGEYFYEQYF
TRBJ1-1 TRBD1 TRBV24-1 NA TGTGCCACCAGTTCCTCGACAGGGGCCGAAGCTTTCTTT CATSSSTGAEAFF
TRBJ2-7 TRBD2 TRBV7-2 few TGTGCCAGCAGCCCCGCCGGGACTAGCGCGAACTACGAGCAGTACTTC CASSPAGTSANYEQYF
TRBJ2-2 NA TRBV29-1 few TGCAGCGCGGCCTTTACGAACACCGGGGAGCTGTTTTTT CSAAFTNTGELFF
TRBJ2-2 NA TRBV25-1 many TGTGCCAGCACAGCGAACACCGGGGAGCTGTTTTTT CASTANTGELFF
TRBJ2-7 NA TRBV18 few TGTGCCAGCTCCTCCCGAGGGGACACTGTTTACGAGCAGTACTTC CASSSRGDTVYEQYF
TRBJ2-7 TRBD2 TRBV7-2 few TGTGCCAGCAGCTTCCGGACTAGCGGGATGTACGAGCAGTACTTC CASSFRTSGMYEQYF
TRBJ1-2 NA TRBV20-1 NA TGCAGTGCTAGTCCCGAATACTATGGCTACACCTTC CSASPEYYGYTF
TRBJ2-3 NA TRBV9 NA TGTGCCAGCAGCGTAGCTATATCCCACGATTCCCCAGATACGCAGTATTTT CASSVAISHDSPDTQYF
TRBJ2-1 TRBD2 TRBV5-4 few TGTGCCAGCAGCAGGGCACCCGGGGGGTCTCCCCAATACAATGAGCAGTTCTTC CASSRAPGGSPQYNEQFF
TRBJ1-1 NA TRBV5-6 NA TGTGCCAGCAGCTTATATTACGTACACACTGAAGCTTTCTTT CASSLYYVHTEAFF
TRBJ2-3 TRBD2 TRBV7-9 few TGTGCCAGCAGCGGAACTAGCGGGGGATCAGATACGCAGTATTTT CASSGTSGGSDTQYF
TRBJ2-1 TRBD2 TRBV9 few TGTGCCAGCAGCGTAGAGGCGGGAGGGAGATACAATGAGCAGTTCTTC CASSVEAGGRYNEQFF
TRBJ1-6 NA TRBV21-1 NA TGTGCCAGCAGCCCACGGGACAGGCGGTGCCGGCTCCACTTT CASSPRDRRCRLHF
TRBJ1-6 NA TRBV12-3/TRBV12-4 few TGTGCCACCCGGACCGTTGATAATTCACCCCTCCACTTT CATRTVDNSPLHF
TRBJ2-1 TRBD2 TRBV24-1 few TGTGCCACCAGTGATGAGGGCGGGGGTCTTCCGGCGTATGAGCAGTTCTTC CATSDEGGGLPAYEQFF
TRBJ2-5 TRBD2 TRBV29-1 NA TGCAGCGTTGTTGGGACTAGCGGTGAAGAGACCCAGTACTTC CSVVGTSGEETQYF
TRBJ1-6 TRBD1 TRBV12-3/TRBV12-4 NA TGTGCCAGCAGTAAAACCCGGGACAGGGGAAATAATTCACCCCTCCACTTT CASSKTRDRGNNSPLHF
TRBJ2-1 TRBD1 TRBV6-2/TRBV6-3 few TGTGCCAGCAGTTACCAGGACAGGGGGCCCCCGTTCTTC CASSYQDRGPPFF
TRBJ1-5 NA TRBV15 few TGTGCCACCAGCAGAGATCTCGGGAGCAATCAGCCCCAGCATTTT CATSRDLGSNQPQHF
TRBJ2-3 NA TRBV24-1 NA TGTGCCACCAGTGATTTATCTCCAGGAGCAGATACGCAGTATTTT CATSDLSPGADTQYF
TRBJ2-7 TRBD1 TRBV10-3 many TGTGCCATCAGTGGGGGGACAGGGGCCTACGAGCAGTACTTC CAISGGTGAYEQYF
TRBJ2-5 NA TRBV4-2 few TGTGCCAGCAGCCAAGACGGGAGCCAAGAGACCCAGTACTTC CASSQDGSQETQYF
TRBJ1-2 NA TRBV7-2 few TGTGCCAGCAGCTTAGCGCCGGGCACCTGGGGGCATGGCTACACCTTC CASSLAPGTWGHGYTF
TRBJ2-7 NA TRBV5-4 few TGTGCCAGCAAGAAAAAGGGCGACGAGCAGTACTTC CASKKKGDEQYF
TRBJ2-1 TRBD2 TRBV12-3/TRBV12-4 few TGTGCCAGCAGTGCGGGACTAGCGGGAGAGCAGTTCTTC CASSAGLAGEQFF
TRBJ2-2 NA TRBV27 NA TGTGCCAGCAGTTCAGACAGATTACAGAACACCGGGGAGCTGTTTTTT CASSSDRLQNTGELFF
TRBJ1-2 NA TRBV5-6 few TGTGCCAGCAGCCCTGGGACGGGGAAGGAGAAAGACACCTTC CASSPGTGKEKDTF
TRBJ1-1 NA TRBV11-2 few TGTGCCAGCAGCTTAAGGGCCCTTGAAGCTTTCTTT CASSLRALEAFF
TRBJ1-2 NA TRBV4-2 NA TGTGCCAGCAGCCAAGAACGTGGAGGTTTGAACTATGGCTACACCTTC CASSQERGGLNYGYTF
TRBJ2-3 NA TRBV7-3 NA TGTGCCAGCAGCTTGGGCGTCGACCGACGCACAGATACGCAGTATTTT CASSLGVDRRTDTQYF